This paragraph reports one T cell receptor beta chain. Antigen specificity is unknown. Sequencing was performed with immunoSEQ multiplex PCR; in TCRdb, only in-frame clones are kept and a portion is missing. In the table there are 81,000 or so clones, approximately 92% of which are singletons. The data were obtained in a study of graft-versus-host responses after intestinal transplantation. Study background: Anti-thymocyte globulin served as induction for all recipients, who then took tacrolimus and steroids for 2 to 4 years. Study-level findings and limits: Early declines in HvG clones that occurred post-transplant were associated with peak circulating GvH clone levels.

Germline V CDR1 and CDR2: SEHNR, FQNEAQ (reference sequence). This CDR3 has 11 amino acids. Trimming shortened V by 7 bases and J by 5 bases, and 8 bases separated the two germline ends. The chain uses TRBV7-9 and TRBJ1-1; D is unresolved. This sample comprised unstimulated CD8+ T cells sorted from spleen or lymph node cells, obtained before transplant. The TCR sequence derives from a human donor who was the organ donor for an intestinal transplant. The chain's CDR3 is CASIGGTEAFF. For the CDR3, the DNA is TGTGCCAGCATCGGCGGGACTGAAGCTTTCTTT. The full variable domain, rest sourced from reference TRBV7-9 and TRBJ1-1, is DTGVSQNPRHKITKRGQNVTFRCDPISEHNRLYWYRQTLGQGPEFLTYFQNEAQLEKSRLLSDRFSAERPKGSFSTLEIQRTEQGDSAMYLCASIGGTEAFFGQGTRLTVV.